The entry below gives a single T cell receptor (beta chain) sequence along with its context. The target antigen is unknown. These data belong to a study of beta chain features in type 1 diabetes. V was trimmed by 1 base and J by 2 bases, leaving 12 bases between them. The germline gives CDR1 SGHTA, CDR2 FQGTGA. This CDR3 comprises 17 residues. Notes on the study in general: Insertions were fewer and deletions more numerous at VDJ junctions in type 1 diabetes patients. TCRB CDR3s from Type 1 diabetes patients were moderately but significantly shorter in all four CD4+ subsets. In these data, an HLA type influence on TCRB rearrangement remained unresolved.

cDNA synthesis used the whole RNA isolate, giving expressed TCRB sequences. Repertoires were generated with immunoSEQ multiplex PCR, while TCRdb's copy carries only in-frame clones and drops some. In the table there are a few hundred thousand clones, about 13% of which are singletons. The single heparinised draw taken from each donor contained around 110 mL of blood on average. Source material: naive CD4+ T cells from blood. The V and J genes are TRBV7-3 and TRBJ2-6; D possibly corresponds to TRBD1 (8 bases). The source of this sequence is a woman in her late teens or twenties with type 1 diabetes. CDR3: CASSLNRGGTGANVLTF. CDR3 coding DNA: TGTGCCAGCAGCTTAAACAGGGGGGGTACTGGGGCCAACGTCCTGACTTTC.